This T cell receptor beta chain is drawn from a study of blood T cell repertoires in COVID-19 (dated by TCRdb to 2018 to 2020). As for the study more broadly: Collaborator samples came from the United States, Italy and Spain and covered acute and convalescent phases of COVID-19. Where HLA class I and class II types were available, the types were taken from metadata supplied by the sample provider, not from assay-based typing. Samples came from the ongoing ImmuneRACE study (first 160 participants) plus 1,254 subjects from 6 global collaborators. A freely available public database, intended as a resource for researchers studying the immune response to SARS-CoV-2, is where the repertoires were released. The material from the prospective study consisted of cDNA or gDNA derived from T cells, B-cell-depleted T cells, or PBMCs. The dataset comprised deeply sampled blood TCRbeta repertoires from subjects exposed to, actively infected with, or recovered from COVID-19. Sample metadata almost always included a de-identified subject ID, COVID-19 status, age in years and sex.

Whole blood was collected in K2EDTA tubes by collaborating institutions according to the institutions' own protocols. Collaborator samples were shipped for TCRbeta analysis as frozen whole blood, isolated PBMCs, or DNA extracted from either sample type. This clone was seen just once. No cognate antigen has been identified for it. There are no base qualities to consult, and no much larger clone falls within one base. TCRbeta CDR3 regions were amplified from genomic DNA by means of the immunoSEQ Assay, a bias-controlled multiplex PCR. In the paper's pipeline: The number of nucleated cells in each sample was estimated by amplification of reference gene primers within the assay. To quantify the absolute abundance of each unique TCRbeta CDR3 rearrangement, sequence reads were collapsed and filtered. For each sample, productive Simpson clonality was calculated as the square root of Simpson's diversity index across productive rearrangements. Not all clones reach the TCRdb copy of this immuneACCESS table, which keeps in-frame sequences only. Checked studies attribute under half of the gap to unresolved V genes and leave the rest unexplained. D and trimming were read from the DNA, whereas the V and J calls and clone size are those reported in that table. For this sample there are roughly 78,000 clones; approximately 82% appear just once. Clones ranked in the top ten supply 15% to 20% of the sample.

From the cysteine through the phenylalanine, the CDR3 covers 15 amino acids. The read is trimmed to its CDR3 DNA, 45 bases read in frame from base 1. CDR1 and CDR2, looked up from the germline V gene (reference sequence), are SGHKS and YYEKEE. V and J are truncated by 0 bases and 2 bases respectively, leaving an intervening sequence of 11 bases. What the work shows at the level of the full study, not this receptor alone: How much clinical and demographic metadata was included differed by source and by participant, and the metadata was provided uncurated.

The specimen was peripheral blood. The chain joins TRBV5-5 to TRBJ2-5; perhaps TRBD1 is the D gene, with 5 bases matching. The TCR sequence derives from an elderly woman with acute or convalescent COVID-19. The CDR3 has the sequence CASSLAAGSQETQYF. The sequence in DNA is TGTGCCAGCAGCTTGGCGGCAGGGTCACAAGAGACCCAGTACTTC.